The following is a T cell receptor beta chain sequence with its context. Clones were read by immunoSEQ multiplex PCR, and TCRdb kept only the in-frame ones, dropping some. The table shows about 2.5 million clones, with roughly 92% occurring only once. The data originate from a study of shared clonotypes between healthy human individuals. The receptor comes from a man aged 18-30 years in good health. Some clones in this sample may be carry-over from other donors' samples. Sequencing used naive CD4+ T cells from PBMCs. The subset: CD45RA+ positively selected.

For the CDR3, the DNA is TGTGCCAGCAGCTCTCACCCCGGACAGGGAATCACTGAAGCTTTCTTT. It encodes CASSSHPGQGITEAFF. This chain uses TRBV5-5 with TRBJ1-1; 8 bases map to TRBD1. Trimming at V came to 3 bases and at J to 4 bases, leaving 11 bases not matched to a gene. The CDR3 is 16 amino acids. In germline, CDR1 is SGHKS, CDR2 YYEKEE (reference sequence).